The 13 T cell receptor beta chains listed next were all sequenced from one sample in a study of T cell responses to AZD1222 COVID-19 vaccine (dated by TCRdb to 2020 to 2022). The time point label for this specimen denotes: baseline before first vaccination. The library was made by the immunoSEQ multiplex PCR assay. Entries here come from immuneACCESS through TCRdb and include only in-frame sequences with V and J called. Some clones fail to appear in such tables; in the studies checked, an unresolved V gene covers under half of the shortfall, and the cause of the remainder is unknown. For this sample the table gives under 200,000 clones, of which approximately 90% were detected only once. Of the sample, under 2.5% is held by the ten largest clones. The specimen comprised peripheral blood, sampled on day 0 of AZD1222 vaccination. These receptor sequences come from an adult in good health.

The chain uses TRBV10-3 and TRBJ2-1; no clear D gene. This CDR3 has 13 amino acids. Germline loops: CDR1 ENHRY, CDR2 SYGVKD. Trimming left V 1 base short and J 6 bases short, with 7 bases between. In nucleotides, the CDR3 is TGTGCCATCAGTGAGTATGTTATCAATGAGCAGTTCTTC. Its protein product is CAISEYVINEQFF.

V and J are TRBV5-4 and TRBJ1-1; D possibly corresponds to TRBD1 (5 bases). This CDR3 spans 14 amino acids. V lost 2 bases to trimming and J lost 5 bases, with 13 bases between them. In germline, CDR1 is SGHNT, CDR2 YYREEE (reference sequence). Written as DNA, the CDR3 is TGTGCCAGCAGCTTCGGGGGGAAGAAGACTGAAGCTTTCTTT. Protein: CASSFGGKKTEAFF.

This clone was counted a single time. The CDR3 nucleotides are TGTGCCAGCAGCTTGAAGGTTAGTGGCGCGTACGAGCAGTACTTC. This translates into CASSLKVSGAYEQYF. This sequence joins TRBV5-4 and TRBJ2-7; D gene uncertain. Trimming pared 1 base from V and 4 bases from J, leaving 15 bases between. The CDR3 has 15 amino acids. Per the germline V gene, CDR1 is SGHNT and CDR2 is YYREEE (reference sequence).

The J gene is TRBJ1-2, the V gene TRBV28, with D unresolved. V dropped 5 bases and J dropped 4 bases, with 11 bases sitting between them. Germline V CDR1 and CDR2: MDHEN, SYDVKM. This CDR3 region has 13 residues. CDR3 bases: TGTGCCAGCAGTCGACCCCTAGGCTATGGCTACACCTTC. It codes for CASSRPLGYGYTF.

CDR3 nucleotide sequence: TGTGCCAGTAGGGGGGAAAGGGGCTCTGGGGCCAACGTCCTGACTTTC. This encodes CASRGERGSGANVLTF. The chain links TRBV19 to TRBJ2-6; possibly TRBD1 or TRBD2 for D (5 bases each). The CDR3 totals 16 residues. Per the germline V gene, CDR1 is LNHDA and CDR2 is SQIVND (reference sequence). V shed 6 bases and J shed 0 bases, with 12 bases lying between them. The complete variable domain, with remaining parts taken from reference TRBV19 and TRBJ2-6, reads DGGITQSPKYLFRKEGQNVTLSCEQNLNHDAMYWYRQDPGQGLRLIYYSQIVNDFQKGDIAEGYSVSREKKESFPLTVTSAQKNPTAFYLCASRGERGSGANVLTFGAGSRLTVL.

The V call is TRBV30, the J call TRBJ1-5; a possible D gene is TRBD1 (5 bases). V was pared by 0 bases and J by 9 bases, with 18 bases between. CDR1 and CDR2 from the germline V gene are GTSNPN and SVGIG (reference sequence). The CDR3 covers 15 residues. CDR3 nucleotide sequence: TGTGCCTGGAGTGTACGGGGTGGGCCGAGGGGGCCCCAGCATTTT. Translating gives CAWSVRGGPRGPQHF.

This chain joins TRBV19 and TRBJ2-3; 7 nucleotides agree with TRBD1. Germline V gene data show CDR1 as LNHDA and CDR2 as SQIVND (reference sequence). Trimming removed 6 bases from V and 4 bases from J; junction bases left unmatched: 4. The CDR3 length is 13 residues. CDR3 sequence (DNA): TGTGCCAGTAGCAACAGGGGCGCAGATACGCAGTATTTT. Its translation: CASSNRGADTQYF.

Here the CDR3 DNA reads TGTGCCAGTAGTTCGCTCTCCTTCAGGGGGCGCGGGACCGGGGAGCTGTTTTTT. Translating it yields CASSSLSFRGRGTGELFF. The chain is built from TRBV19 and TRBJ2-2, with TRBD1 matching over 8 bases. V lost 5 bases, J lost 5 bases, and 16 bases stayed unmatched. This CDR3 is 18 amino acids long. CDR1 is LNHDA and CDR2 is SQIVND in the germline V gene (reference sequence).

This clone was picked up one time. The V and J genes are TRBV6-2 or TRBV6-3 and TRBJ1-2; 10 positions agree with TRBD1. Germline V gene data show CDR1 as MNHEY and CDR2 as SVGEGT. There are 16 residues in the CDR3. J was trimmed by 10 bases and V by 0 bases; bases with no gene match: 11. The CDR3 reads CASSYSGTGALEVYTF. In DNA, the CDR3 is TGTGCCAGCAGTTACTCCGGGACAGGGGCCCTAGAAGTCTACACCTTC.

This chain uses TRBV6-5 with TRBJ2-6, with D hard to call. V was clipped by 0 bases and J by 1 base, with 4 bases between them. CDR3 size: 15 residues. Looked up from germline, CDR1 is MNHEY and CDR2 is SVGAGI. The CDR3 DNA is TGTGCCAGCAGTTACTCGGAGTCTGGGGCCAACGTCCTGACTTTC. Translation gives CASSYSESGANVLTF.

This clone has only one observation. The genes are TRBV6-4 and TRBJ1-1; unclear D gene. The CDR3 covers 13 residues. From germline, CDR1 is MRHNA and CDR2 SNTAGT. With 3 bases removed from V and 4 bases from J, the gap between germline ends came to 9 bases. CDR3 bases: TGTGCCAGCAGTGAGAGTACATTCACTGAAGCTTTCTTT. This translates into CASSESTFTEAFF.

The rearrangement joins TRBV18 to TRBJ2-7; 12 bases line up with TRBD1. The CDR3 consists of 16 residues. V dropped 1 base and J dropped 4; count of bases not matched to a gene: 5. Germline loops: CDR1 KGHSH, CDR2 LQKENI. Here the CDR3 reads CASSPLPGQGAYEQYF. DNA of the CDR3: TGTGCCAGCTCACCACTCCCGGGACAGGGGGCTTACGAGCAGTACTTC.

The V call is TRBV3-1 (or the pseudogene TRBV3-2), the J call TRBJ2-7; D is unresolved. CDR1 and CDR2 (germline): LGHDT, YNNKEL (reference sequence). V lost 3 bases, J lost 2 bases, and 14 bases lay in between. This CDR3 contains 15 residues. The CDR3 DNA sequence: TGTGCCAGCAGCCAGGAACGCCTAATCCCCTACGAGCAGTACTTC. The encoded protein is CASSQERLIPYEQYF.